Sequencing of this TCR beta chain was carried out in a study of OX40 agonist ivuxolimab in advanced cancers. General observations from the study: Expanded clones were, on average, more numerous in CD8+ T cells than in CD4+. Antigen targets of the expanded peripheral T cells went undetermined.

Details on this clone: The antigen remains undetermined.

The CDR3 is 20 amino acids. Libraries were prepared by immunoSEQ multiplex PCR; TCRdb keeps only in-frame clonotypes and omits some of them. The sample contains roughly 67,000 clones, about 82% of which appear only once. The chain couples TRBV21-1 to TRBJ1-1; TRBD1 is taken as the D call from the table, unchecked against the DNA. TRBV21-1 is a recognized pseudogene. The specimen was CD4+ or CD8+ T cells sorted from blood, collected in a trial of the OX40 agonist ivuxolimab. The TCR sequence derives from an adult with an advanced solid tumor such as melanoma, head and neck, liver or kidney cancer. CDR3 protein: CASSKGQSRGLGFYHTEAFF. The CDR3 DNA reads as TGTGCCAGCAGCAAAGGACAGAGCAGGGGGCTCGGTTTTTATCACACTGAAGCTTTCTTT.